The clone carrying this T cell receptor beta chain was observed many times. This record comes from a study of blood T cell repertoires in COVID-19. The protocol was immunoSEQ multiplex PCR, while the TCRdb copy is restricted to in-frame clones and leaves out a portion. The sample consists of hundreds of thousands of clones, roughly 90% of them appearing once. All enrollees were about 18 to 95 years old and from 20 to 25 US areas. Categorization into cohorts depended on clinical history that participants reported. Germline values: CDR1 SGHNT, CDR2 YYREEE (reference sequence). There are 16 residues in the CDR3. Trimming at V came to 4 bases and at J to 5 bases, leaving 8 bases not matched to a gene.

V and J are TRBV5-4 and TRBJ2-7; 14 bases fit TRBD2. This receptor was obtained from a woman in her twenties or thirties with acute COVID-19. The specimen was PBMCs or T cells enriched from blood (not recorded which). CDR3 coding DNA: TGTGCCAGCAGCGCGGGGACTAGCGGGAGACTACACGAGCAGTACTTC. Protein product: CASSAGTSGRLHEQYF.